Listed below are T cell receptor beta chains from one sample, sequenced in a study of neoadjuvant nivolumab and ipilimumab in lung cancer. TCRdb's table, derived via immunoSEQ multiplex PCR, lists solely in-frame clones and lacks some. This table holds around 21,000 clones, around 82% found once. The source material was peripheral blood, sampled before neoadjuvant nivolumab, alone or with ipilimumab. These receptors were collected from an adult with non-small cell lung cancer. The CDR3 runs from the conserved cysteine through the conserved F or W. D genes are given only for firm matches. Not every row has a clone size; where given, it reads once, few, many or a size class.

TRBD1	once	TRBV6-5	TRBJ2-7	CASQTGTGTYEQYF	TGTGCCAGCCAGACCGGGACAGGGACCTACGAGCAGTACTTC
-	-	TRBV2	TRBJ1-1	CASSETPQVNTEAFF	TGTGCCAGCAGTGAAACCCCACAAGTGAACACTGAAGCTTTCTTT
-	-	TRBV10-2	TRBJ2-1	CASSELANEQFF	TGCGCCAGCAGTGAACTAGCCAATGAGCAGTTCTTC
-	-	TRBV7-6	TRBJ1-3	CASSSPLTGRGNTIYF	TGTGCCAGCAGCTCGCCACTCACCGGGAGGGGAAACACCATATATTTT
TRBD2	-	TRBV11-2	TRBJ2-7	CASSLDGSWGGEQYF	TGTGCCAGCAGCTTAGATGGGTCGTGGGGGGGGGAGCAGTACTTC
TRBD1	-	TRBV18	TRBJ1-5	CASSPPTGGQPQHF	TGTGCCAGCTCACCACCGACAGGGGGCCAGCCCCAGCATTTT
TRBD1	-	TRBV5-4	TRBJ2-3	CASRDRGDTDTQYF	TGTGCCAGCAGGGACAGGGGGGACACAGATACGCAGTATTTT
TRBD1	-	TRBV12-5	TRBJ2-3	CASGGQGGTDTQYF	TGTGCTAGTGGGGGACAGGGAGGCACAGATACGCAGTATTTT
TRBD1	-	TRBV27	TRBJ1-5	CASSPSTGSQPQHF	TGTGCCAGCAGTCCTTCGACAGGGTCTCAGCCCCAGCATTTT
-	few	TRBV6-4	TRBJ2-3	CASSDLGDRDTDTQYF	TGTGCCAGCAGTGACCTCGGGGACCGTGATACAGATACGCAGTATTTT
TRBD1	-	TRBV29-1	TRBJ2-1	CSVDGDRGYNEQFF	TGCAGCGTTGATGGGGACAGGGGCTACAATGAGCAGTTCTTC
TRBD1	-	TRBV5-6	TRBJ2-2	CASSPVGPGQGNTGELFF	TGTGCCAGCAGCCCTGTCGGTCCGGGACAGGGAAACACCGGGGAGCTGTTTTTT
TRBD2	few	TRBV18	TRBJ2-5	CASSVAGETQYF	TGTGCCAGCTCAGTAGCGGGAGAGACCCAGTACTTC
-	-	TRBV6-6	TRBJ1-5	CASSYAGEGGNQPQHF	TGTGCCAGCAGTTACGCGGGGGAAGGGGGCAATCAGCCCCAGCATTTT
-	-	TRBV18	TRBJ2-4	CASSPGPDVQYF	TGTGCCAGCTCACCGGGCCCTGACGTTCAGTACTTC
TRBD2	-	TRBV19	TRBJ2-3	CASSIPGRGDTQYF	TGTGCCAGTAGTATCCCAGGGAGGGGAGATACGCAGTATTTT
-	once	TRBV6-5	TRBJ2-1	CASSYSSDHSYNEQFF	TGTGCCAGCAGTTACTCTAGCGATCACTCCTACAATGAGCAGTTCTTC
-	once	TRBV29-1	TRBJ1-2	CSVDSNYGYTF	TGCAGCGTGGACAGTAACTATGGCTACACCTTC
-	-	TRBV30	TRBJ1-1	CAWMNRDIIEAFF	TGTGCCTGGATGAACCGGGACATAATAGAAGCTTTCTTT
-	-	TRBV5-5	TRBJ2-7	CASSFGNLYEQYF	TGTGCCAGCAGCTTTGGTAACCTCTACGAGCAGTACTTC
TRBD2	-	TRBV5-1	TRBJ2-7	CASSPGLATGEQYF	TGCGCCAGCAGCCCGGGACTAGCAACGGGGGAGCAGTACTTC
-	once	TRBV15	TRBJ1-1	CATSRSRVQAEAFF	TGTGCCACCAGCAGATCCAGGGTCCAGGCTGAAGCTTTCTTT
TRBD1	-	TRBV18	TRBJ2-5	CASSPLGQGYETQYF	TGTGCCAGCTCACCACTTGGACAGGGGTATGAGACCCAGTACTTC
-	-	TRBV6-5	TRBJ1-5	CASSFTGSSQPQHF	TGTGCCAGCAGTTTTACAGGGAGTAGTCAGCCCCAGCATTTT
-	-	TRBV6-5	TRBJ2-7	CASRPGRWMVSYF	TGTGCCAGCAGGCCAGGACGGTGGATGGTTTCGTACTTC
-	-	TRBV29-1	TRBJ2-7	CSVSGSPSYEQYF	TGCAGCGTGTCAGGCAGCCCCTCCTACGAGCAGTACTTC
TRBD1	-	TRBV4-2	TRBJ2-3	CASSQYRQGAEDTQYF	TGTGCCAGCAGCCAGTACCGACAGGGGGCTGAAGATACGCAGTATTTT
-	-	TRBV5-1	TRBJ1-4	CASSLYGSEKLFF	TGCGCCAGCAGCTTATATGGGAGTGAAAAACTGTTTTTT
-	-	TRBV11-3	TRBJ2-5	CASSLDDPETQYF	TGTGCCAGCAGCTTAGACGACCCAGAGACCCAGTACTTC
-	-	TRBV4-3	TRBJ2-6	CASSQLSSGANVLTF	TGCGCCAGCAGCCAACTCTCCTCTGGGGCCAACGTCCTGACTTTC
-	-	TRBV5-1	TRBJ1-4	CASSSQTPSEKLFF	TGCGCCAGCAGCTCTCAAACACCCAGCGAAAAACTGTTTTTT
TRBD1	-	TRBV5-1	TRBJ1-1	CASSLGQGEDTEAFF	TGCGCCAGCAGCTTGGGGCAGGGGGAGGACACTGAAGCTTTCTTT
-	-	TRBV9	TRBJ2-5	CASSVGEVQETQYF	TGTGCCAGCAGCGTAGGGGAGGTACAAGAGACCCAGTACTTC
-	-	TRBV7-9	TRBJ2-2	CASSRYTGELFF	TGTGCCAGCAGCCGTTACACCGGGGAGCTGTTTTTT
-	-	TRBV6-5	TRBJ2-7	CASPGLYEQYF	TGTGCCAGCCCAGGGCTTTACGAGCAGTACTTC
-	-	TRBV5-1	TRBJ1-5	CASSPGGQASNQPQHF	TGCGCCAGCAGCCCTGGGGGGCAGGCGAGCAATCAGCCCCAGCATTTT
-	-	TRBV11-2	TRBJ1-1	CASSLEIWVNTEAFF	TGTGCCAGCAGCTTAGAAATCTGGGTGAACACTGAAGCTTTCTTT
-	-	TRBV29-1	TRBJ2-7	CSVIGVRGSYEQYF	TGCAGCGTTATAGGGGTGAGGGGAAGTTACGAGCAGTACTTC
TRBD2	-	TRBV6-1	TRBJ2-3	CASSEFSGRTDTQYF	TGTGCCAGCAGTGAGTTTAGCGGGAGAACAGATACGCAGTATTTT
-	-	TRBV30	TRBJ2-1	CAWSVGEYNEQFF	TGTGCCTGGAGTGTGGGGGAATACAATGAGCAGTTCTTC
-	-	TRBV30	TRBJ2-5	CAWSGPLEGTQYF	TGTGCCTGGAGTGGACCTCTAGAGGGGACCCAGTACTTC
TRBD2	-	TRBV5-1	TRBJ2-1	CASSFQRENEQFF	TGCGCCAGCAGCTTTCAGCGGGAGAATGAGCAGTTCTTC
-	-	TRBV5-1	TRBJ2-1	CASSWDNPAYNEQFF	TGCGCCAGCAGCTGGGACAATCCTGCCTACAATGAGCAGTTCTTC
-	-	TRBV30	TRBJ2-7	CAWSKDSENEQYF	TGTGCCTGGAGTAAGGACAGCGAGAACGAGCAGTACTTC
TRBD1	-	TRBV11-2	TRBJ2-7	CASSPTGSYEQYF	TGTGCCAGCAGCCCGACAGGGTCCTACGAGCAGTACTTC
-	-	TRBV11-2	TRBJ2-7	CASSLEGGRNEQYF	TGTGCCAGCAGCTTAGAGGGGGGGCGGAACGAGCAGTACTTC
TRBD1	-	TRBV11-1	TRBJ2-3	CASSSDRGADTQYF	TGTGCCAGCAGCTCGGACAGGGGTGCAGATACGCAGTATTTT
-	once	TRBV5-1	TRBJ1-2	CASSPGSGYGYTF	TGCGCCAGCAGCCCCGGTTCTGGTTATGGCTACACCTTC
-	-	TRBV5-1	TRBJ1-1	CASSLRQGQNADWAFF	TGCGCCAGCAGCTTGAGGCAGGGTCAGAACGCCGACTGGGCTTTCTTT